Shown below are 30 T cell receptor beta chains from a single sample sequenced in a study of CD8+CD57+ T cells in acquired aplastic anemia. Profiling that covered TCR beta VDJ and CDR3 relied on genomic DNA as its template. Each CDR3 protein is one row after TCRdb ran MiXCR on the reads. Among around 170,000 distinct CDR3 sequences listed, around 45% were seen once. Material for sequencing was sorted CD4+, CD8+, or CD8+CD57+ T cells (not recorded which) from PBMCs. Receptors were obtained from a human donor in good health.

This clonotype was found a few times. The CDR3 loop is CASSPAGVRSPLHF. The CDR3 nucleotides read TGTGCCAGCAGTCCGGCGGGGGTGAGATCACCCCTCCACTTT. The rearrangement uses TRBV2 and TRBJ1-6; D perhaps matches TRBD1 (5 bases). V was clipped by 5 bases and J by 10 bases, with 15 bases between them. Germline CDR1 reads SNHLY; CDR2 reads FYNNEI. This CDR3 is built from 14 residues.

On this clonotype: Sequence at one end of the junction differs from germline and may be a read error. This chain joins TRBV5-8 and TRBJ1-2; no clear D gene. This CDR3 spans 12 amino acids. The germline CDR1 and CDR2 sequences are SGHTS and YDEGEE. This chain's CDR3 is CASSLRARGYTF. In DNA, the CDR3 is TGCGCCAGCAGCTTGAGGGCGCGTGGCTACACCTTC.

The V gene is TRBV30, the J gene TRBJ2-7, with D unclear. The V end was cut by 4 bases, the J end by 3 bases, with 13 bases between. Looked up from germline, CDR1 is GTSNPN and CDR2 is SVGIG (reference sequence). This CDR3 has 13 amino acids. The CDR3 bases are TGTGCCTGGAATCCGGGCACCTACTACGAGCAGTACTTC. As protein: CAWNPGTYYEQYF.

This clonotype showed up many times. The chain has TRBV14 and TRBJ2-2; 14 bases are a match to TRBD2. There are 15 residues in the CDR3. CDR1 and CDR2 (germline): SGHDN, FVKESK. V shed 3 bases and J 7 bases; nucleotides not matched to a gene: 1. CDR3 sequence reads: CASSHGLAGGGELFF. CDR3 bases: TGTGCCAGCAGCCACGGACTAGCGGGAGGCGGGGAGCTGTTTTTT.

This clonotype was picked up a small number of times. V gene TRBV7-9 combines with J gene TRBJ1-6; D unclear. The germline CDR1 and CDR2 sequences are SEHNR and FQNEAQ (reference sequence). V lost 6 bases, J lost 10 bases, and 10 bases lay in between. The CDR3 is 12 amino acids. CDR3: CASSLTDSPLHF. The CDR3 bases are TGTGCCAGCAGTTTAACGGACTCACCCCTCCACTTT.

The V and J genes are TRBV2 and TRBJ1-1, with D possibly matching TRBD1 (6 bases). Trimming removed 7 bases at V and 4 bases at J, with 10 bases between. This CDR3 comprises 12 residues. In germline, CDR1 is SNHLY, CDR2 FYNNEI. CDR3 sequence (DNA): TGTGCCAGCATTCAGGGGACCACTGAAGCTTTCTTT. Protein sequence: CASIQGTTEAFF.

This CDR3 is CASSATTGSSYNSPLHF. The CDR3 DNA sequence: TGTGCCAGCAGCGCAACGACAGGTAGCTCCTATAATTCACCCCTCCACTTT. The gene calls are TRBV9 and TRBJ1-6, with D possibly being TRBD1 (6 bases). In germline, CDR1 is SGDLS, CDR2 YYNGEE. V was cut by 3 bases and J by 0 bases, with 13 bases left in between. CDR3 length: 17 amino acids.

This clonotype occurred many times. V usage is TRBV20-1 and J usage is TRBJ2-7, with D possibly matching TRBD2 (5 bases). Germline-derived CDR1 and CDR2 are DFQATT and SNEGSKA (reference sequence). This CDR3 is built from 14 residues. Trimming pared 2 bases from V and 5 bases from J, leaving 16 bases between. The CDR3 nucleotides read TGCAGTGCTAGATATCCCCGGGGTCTTAACGAGCAGTACTTC. This sequence encodes CSARYPRGLNEQYF.

The sample holds many counts of this clonotype. The chain is built from TRBV19 and TRBJ1-5, with 7 bases aligning to TRBD1. CDR1 and CDR2 from the germline V gene are LNHDA and SQIVND (reference sequence). The CDR3 has 17 residues. Trimming at V came to 5 bases and at J to 2 bases, leaving 12 bases not matched to a gene. In nucleotides, the CDR3 is TGTGCCAGTAGTGTTGGGACAGCCCTGACGGGCAATCAGCCCCAGCATTTT. Amino acids: CASSVGTALTGNQPQHF.

For this clonotype: The junction and the germline gene differ at one end; a read error may be behind it. This rearrangement joins TRBV7-3 to TRBJ2-2, with D tentatively TRBD2 (6 bases). The V gene's germline CDR1 is SGHTA and CDR2 FQGTGA. The CDR3 contains 12 residues. The CDR3: CACSPGAGELFF. The DNA of the CDR3 is TGTGCCTGCAGCCCGGGAGCCGGGGAGCTGTTTTTT.

The gene calls are TRBV5-5 and TRBJ2-7; D unresolved. This CDR3 comprises 13 residues. Germline V gives CDR1 SGHKS, CDR2 YYEKEE (reference sequence). V was clipped by 10 bases and J by 0 bases, with 14 bases between them. For the CDR3, the DNA is TGTGCCTTGTCCAAAGAAAGCTCCTACGAGCAGTACTTC. Translation: CALSKESSYEQYF.

About this clonotype itself: Being one base from a much bigger clone, this may be a read error. The chain has TRBV20-1 and TRBJ2-7, with D uncertain. V dropped 0 bases and J dropped 10 bases, with 19 bases sitting between them. The CDR3 runs 14 residues. Per germline, CDR1 DFQATT and CDR2 SNEGSKA (reference sequence). The CDR3: CSARDTSRFRDQYF. CDR3 bases: TGCAGTGCTAGAGATACCAGCCGCTTTCGCGATCAGTACTTC.

Many counts were recorded for this clonotype. CDR3 DNA sequence: TGCAGTGCTAGATGGGCTAGCGGGTCTGATGAGCAGTACTTC. This gives the protein CSARWASGSDEQYF. This chain uses TRBV20-1 with TRBJ2-7, with 8 nucleotides matching TRBD2. Germline-derived CDR1 and CDR2 are DFQATT and SNEGSKA (reference sequence). The CDR3 contains 14 residues. The V gene end was trimmed by 2 bases and the J gene end by 7 bases; junction bases not matched to a gene: 10.

The chain employs TRBV10-3 and TRBJ1-5; D is perhaps TRBD1 (5 bases). The V gene lost 8 bases and the J gene lost 1 base, with 9 bases spanning the gap. Germline CDR1 ENHRY, CDR2 SYGVKD. The CDR3 covers 13 residues. The CDR3 DNA reads as TGTGCCATCGGGGGGAAGAGCAATCAGCCCCAGCATTTT. This sequence encodes CAIGGKSNQPQHF.

This clonotype was recorded at least ten times. The CDR3 spells CASSVGVAGVANEQFF. The CDR3 coding sequence is TGTGCCAGCAGTGTAGGGGTAGCGGGAGTAGCCAATGAGCAGTTCTTC. The rearrangement joins TRBV6-1 to TRBJ2-1; TRBD2 aligns across 9 bases. CDR3 size: 16 residues. The trim removed 4 bases at V and 6 bases at J, leaving 10 bases unmatched. CDR1 MNHNS and CDR2 SASEGT come from the germline V gene.

The rearrangement uses TRBV29-1 and TRBJ2-3; D perhaps matches TRBD1 (5 bases). V was pared by 5 bases and J by 4 bases, with 10 bases between. This CDR3 spans 12 amino acids. Germline CDR1 is SQVTM and CDR2 is ANQGSEA. CDR3: CSVSPGPDTQYF. The CDR3 DNA follows: TGCAGCGTTTCCCCAGGGCCAGATACGCAGTATTTT.

The chain is built from TRBV11-1 and TRBJ2-2, with D unresolved. CDR3 length: 18 amino acids. Germline V gene sequence: CDR1 SGHAT, CDR2 FQDESV (reference sequence). The V end was cut by 5 bases, the J end by 5 bases, with 24 bases between. CDR3 bases: TGTGCCAGCAGCCCCACGGCAGGCGAAGAGCGTCTAACCGGGGAGCTGTTTTTT. It codes for CASSPTAGEERLTGELFF.

The CDR3 reads CATSRDLPTQYF. The CDR3 DNA reads TGTGCCACCAGCAGAGATCTTCCTACGCAGTATTTT. This sequence joins TRBV15 and TRBJ2-3; D gene unclear. CDR1 and CDR2 from the germline V gene are LNHNV and YYDKDF (reference sequence). This CDR3 has 12 residues. Deletions cut 0 bases from V and 8 bases from J, with 6 bases between.

The rearrangement uses TRBV2 and TRBJ2-1; the match to TRBD2 covers 11 bases. CDR1 is SNHLY, CDR2 FYNNEI, per germline. The V and J ends lost 6 bases and 5 bases, in that order; junction bases with no gene match: 3. The CDR3 runs to 14 residues. CDR3 residues: CASRGTSGNNEQFF. The CDR3 bases are TGTGCCAGCAGGGGGACTAGCGGTAACAATGAGCAGTTCTTC.

V gene TRBV2 combines with J gene TRBJ2-7, with 7 bases lining up with TRBD1. V dropped 5 bases and J dropped 4; count of bases not matched to a gene: 5. The CDR3 sequence is 13 residues long. The germline CDR1 and CDR2 sequences are SNHLY and FYNNEI. CDR3 in amino acids: CASSYGTDYEQYF. The CDR3 DNA sequence: TGTGCCAGCAGTTACGGGACAGATTACGAGCAGTACTTC.

This clonotype was seen at least ten times. The V and J genes are TRBV7-2 and TRBJ1-1; D is unresolved. V dropped 1 base and J dropped 4 bases, with 13 bases sitting between them. This CDR3 has 15 residues. Germline V gene lookup returns CDR1 SGHTA and CDR2 FQGNSA. The CDR3 region has the DNA TGTGCCAGCAGCTTAGGAATCACACGGGGCACTGAAGCTTTCTTT. Translating it yields CASSLGITRGTEAFF.

This clonotype was seen many times. The chain has TRBV20-1 and TRBJ1-1; D perhaps matches TRBD1 (6 bases). CDR3 length: 12 residues. Germline CDR1 DFQATT, CDR2 SNEGSKA (reference sequence). V was trimmed by 4 bases and J by 6 bases, leaving 12 bases between them. The CDR3 nucleotides are TGCAGTGCTAAAGAAGGACAGTCTGAAGCTTTCTTT. Encoded protein: CSAKEGQSEAFF.

In its sample, this clonotype was seen many times. The rearrangement joins TRBV7-9 to TRBJ2-2; unclear D gene. V was shortened by 2 bases and J by 1 base, with 2 bases between the two germline ends. The CDR3 has 13 amino acids. CDR1 and CDR2 (germline): SEHNR, FQNEAQ (reference sequence). The CDR3 region is CASSLWNTGELFF. CDR3 DNA: TGTGCCAGCAGCTTATGGAACACCGGGGAGCTGTTTTTT.

For this clonotype: The junction departs from the called germline gene at one end, perhaps through a read error. This sequence joins TRBV10-3 and TRBJ2-7, with D maybe TRBD1 (5 bases). Germline V gene lookup returns CDR1 ENHRY and CDR2 SYGVKD. The CDR3 length is 15 residues. CDR3: CAISESGARSYEQYF. CDR3 bases: TGTGCCATTAGTGAGTCTGGGGCGAGATCCTACGAGCAGTACTTC.

This rearrangement joins TRBV10-3 to TRBJ1-1; D may be TRBD1 (5 bases). Germline V gene sequence: CDR1 ENHRY, CDR2 SYGVKD. The CDR3 extends over 12 amino acids. Trimming left V 1 base short and J 6 bases short, with 6 bases between. This chain's CDR3 is CAISEWGAEAFF. CDR3 bases: TGTGCCATCAGTGAGTGGGGGGCTGAAGCTTTCTTT.

This clonotype was seen at least ten times. This chain joins TRBV20-1 and TRBJ1-2; TRBD1 might be the D (6 bases). The CDR3 contains 15 residues. Trimming stripped 6 bases from V and 1 base from J, with 18 bases between. Germline CDR1 and CDR2: DFQATT and SNEGSKA (reference sequence). CDR3 DNA: TGCAGTGCAGCTACCGGGACACAAAATAACTATGGCTACACCTTC. It yields the protein CSAATGTQNNYGYTF.

Ten or more counts support this clonotype. The J gene is TRBJ1-4, the V gene TRBV15, with D possibly TRBD1 on 5 matching bases. CDR3 length equals 14 residues. Deletions cut 6 bases from V and 0 bases from J, with 8 bases between. Germline V CDR1 and CDR2: LNHNV, YYDKDF (reference sequence). In DNA, the CDR3 is TGTGCCACCAGGATACAGGCAACTAATGAAAAACTGTTTTTT. Encoded protein: CATRIQATNEKLFF.

Many counts were recorded for this clonotype. This chain links TRBV9 with TRBJ2-1; tentatively, D is TRBD2 (6 bases). V lost 4 bases and J 5 bases, leaving 16 bases between the germline ends. Germline assignment: CDR1 SGDLS and CDR2 YYNGEE. The CDR3 has 15 amino acids. The CDR3 region has the DNA TGTGCCAGCAGCTCACCGGGACTCCGAGACAATGAGCAGTTCTTC. Translated, it gives CASSSPGLRDNEQFF.

The rearrangement links TRBV10-3 to TRBJ2-3, with a possible D match to TRBD2 (6 bases). The CDR3 covers 17 residues. With 0 bases removed from V and 2 bases from J, the gap between germline ends came to 15 bases. The V gene's germline CDR1 is ENHRY and CDR2 SYGVKD. The CDR3 here is CAISESIAEGHTDTQYF. Here the CDR3 DNA reads TGTGCCATCAGTGAGTCGATTGCGGAGGGCCACACAGATACGCAGTATTTT.

This clonotype was observed a few times. This chain connects TRBV29-1 to TRBJ1-2, with D unclear. Germline CDR1 and CDR2: SQVTM and ANQGSEA. The V end lost 3 bases, the J end lost 4 bases, and 18 bases lay between the germline ends. The CDR3 covers 15 residues. In nucleotides, the CDR3 is TGCAGCGTTGACGGGCAGGAAGATAAACCCTATGGCTACACCTTC. It translates to CSVDGQEDKPYGYTF.